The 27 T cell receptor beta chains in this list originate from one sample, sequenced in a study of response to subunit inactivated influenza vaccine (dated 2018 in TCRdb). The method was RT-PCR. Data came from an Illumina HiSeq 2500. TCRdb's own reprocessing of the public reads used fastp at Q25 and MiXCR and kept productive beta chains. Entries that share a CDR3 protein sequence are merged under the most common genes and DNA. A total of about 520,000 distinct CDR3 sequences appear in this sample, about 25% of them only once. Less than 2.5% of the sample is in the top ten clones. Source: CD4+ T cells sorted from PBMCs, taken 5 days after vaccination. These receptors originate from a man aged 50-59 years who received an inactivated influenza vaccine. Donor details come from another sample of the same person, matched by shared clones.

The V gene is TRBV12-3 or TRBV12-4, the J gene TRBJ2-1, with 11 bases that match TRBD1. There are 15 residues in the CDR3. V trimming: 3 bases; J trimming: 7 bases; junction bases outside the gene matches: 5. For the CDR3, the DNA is TGTGCCAGCAGTTTCGCCGGGACAGGGGGGAATGAGCAGTTCTTC. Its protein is CASSFAGTGGNEQFF.

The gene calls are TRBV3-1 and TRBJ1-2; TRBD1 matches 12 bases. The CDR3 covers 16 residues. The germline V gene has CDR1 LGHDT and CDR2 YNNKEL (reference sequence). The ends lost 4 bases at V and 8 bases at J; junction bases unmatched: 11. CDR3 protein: CASSPLAGTGGPGYTF. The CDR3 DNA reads TGTGCCAGCAGCCCTTTAGCGGGGACAGGGGGCCCCGGCTACACCTTC. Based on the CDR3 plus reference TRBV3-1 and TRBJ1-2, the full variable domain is DTAVSQTPKYLVTQMGNDKSIKCEQNLGHDTMYWYKQDSKKFLKIMFSYNNKELIINETVPNRFSPKSPDKAHLNLHINSLELGDSAVYFCASSPLAGTGGPGYTFGSGTRLTVV.

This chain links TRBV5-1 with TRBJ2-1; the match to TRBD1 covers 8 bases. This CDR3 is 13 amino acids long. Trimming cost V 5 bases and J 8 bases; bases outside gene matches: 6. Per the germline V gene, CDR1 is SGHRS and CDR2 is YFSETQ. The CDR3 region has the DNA TGCGCCAGCAGAGAGGACAGGGTTGATGAGCAGTTCTTC. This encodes CASREDRVDEQFF.

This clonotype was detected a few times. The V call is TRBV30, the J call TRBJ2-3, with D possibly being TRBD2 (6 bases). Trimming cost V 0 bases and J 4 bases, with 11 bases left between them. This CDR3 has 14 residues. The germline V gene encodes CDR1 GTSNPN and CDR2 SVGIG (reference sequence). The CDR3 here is CAWSVRGNADTQYF. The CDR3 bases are TGTGCCTGGAGTGTTCGGGGGAACGCAGATACGCAGTATTTT.

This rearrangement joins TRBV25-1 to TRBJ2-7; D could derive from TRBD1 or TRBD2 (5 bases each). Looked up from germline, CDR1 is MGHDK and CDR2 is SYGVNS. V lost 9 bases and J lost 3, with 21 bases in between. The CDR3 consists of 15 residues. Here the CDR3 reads CASGGSQFLNYEQYF. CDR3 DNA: TGTGCCAGTGGGGGTAGTCAATTCCTTAACTACGAGCAGTACTTC.

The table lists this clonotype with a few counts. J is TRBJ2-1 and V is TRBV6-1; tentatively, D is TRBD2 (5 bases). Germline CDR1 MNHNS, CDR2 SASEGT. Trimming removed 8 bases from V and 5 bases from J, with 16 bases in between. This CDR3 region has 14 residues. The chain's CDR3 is CASSAGPVNNEQFF. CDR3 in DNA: TGTGCCAGCTCTGCGGGTCCTGTGAACAATGAGCAGTTCTTC.

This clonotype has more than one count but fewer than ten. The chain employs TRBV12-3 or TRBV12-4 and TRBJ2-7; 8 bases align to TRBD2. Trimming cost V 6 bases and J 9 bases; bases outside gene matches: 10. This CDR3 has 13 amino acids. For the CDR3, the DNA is TGTGCCAGCAGCAATCCGGGACTAGTGGTGCAGTACTTC. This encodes CASSNPGLVVQYF.

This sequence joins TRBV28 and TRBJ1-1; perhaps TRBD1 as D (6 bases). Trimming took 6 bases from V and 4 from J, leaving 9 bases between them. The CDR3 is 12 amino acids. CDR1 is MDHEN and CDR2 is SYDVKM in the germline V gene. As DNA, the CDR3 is TGTGCCAGCAGAAGGGGGATCACTGAAGCTTTCTTT. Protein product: CASRRGITEAFF.

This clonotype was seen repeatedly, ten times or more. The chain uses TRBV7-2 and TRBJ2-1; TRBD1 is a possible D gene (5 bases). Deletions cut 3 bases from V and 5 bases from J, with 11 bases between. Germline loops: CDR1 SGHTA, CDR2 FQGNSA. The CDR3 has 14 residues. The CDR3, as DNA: TGTGCCAGCAGCTTGGCAGGGCCCCACAATGAGCAGTTCTTC. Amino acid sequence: CASSLAGPHNEQFF.

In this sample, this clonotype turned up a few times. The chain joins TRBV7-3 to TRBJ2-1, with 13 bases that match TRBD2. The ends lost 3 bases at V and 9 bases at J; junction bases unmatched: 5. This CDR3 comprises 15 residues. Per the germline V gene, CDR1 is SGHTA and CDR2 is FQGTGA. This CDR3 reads CASSLGLAGMSEQFF. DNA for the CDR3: TGTGCCAGCAGCTTGGGACTAGCGGGAATGAGTGAGCAGTTCTTC.

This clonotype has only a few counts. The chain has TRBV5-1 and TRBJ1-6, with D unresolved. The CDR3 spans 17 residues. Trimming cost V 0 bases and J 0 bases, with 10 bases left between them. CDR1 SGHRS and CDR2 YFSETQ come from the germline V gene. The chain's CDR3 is CASSLAALGSYNSPLHF. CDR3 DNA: TGCGCCAGCAGCTTGGCTGCATTAGGCTCCTATAATTCACCCCTCCACTTT.

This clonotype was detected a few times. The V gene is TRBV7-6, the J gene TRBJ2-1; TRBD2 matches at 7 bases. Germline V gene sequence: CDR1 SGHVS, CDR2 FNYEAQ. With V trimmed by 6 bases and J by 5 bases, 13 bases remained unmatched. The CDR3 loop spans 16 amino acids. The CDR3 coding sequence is TGTGCCAGCAGTAAAATGGGGGGGAGCGGGGACAATGAGCAGTTCTTC. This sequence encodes CASSKMGGSGDNEQFF.

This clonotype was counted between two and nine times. This CDR3 is CASSPQAGRRVDTQYF. DNA for the CDR3: TGTGCCAGCAGCCCTCAGGCGGGGAGGCGAGTAGATACGCAGTATTTT. The rearrangement links TRBV7-8 to TRBJ2-3; D possibly corresponds to TRBD2 (6 bases). V was clipped by 5 bases and J by 5 bases, with 20 bases between them. The germline CDR1 and CDR2 sequences are SGHVS and FQNEAQ. The CDR3 sequence is 16 residues long.

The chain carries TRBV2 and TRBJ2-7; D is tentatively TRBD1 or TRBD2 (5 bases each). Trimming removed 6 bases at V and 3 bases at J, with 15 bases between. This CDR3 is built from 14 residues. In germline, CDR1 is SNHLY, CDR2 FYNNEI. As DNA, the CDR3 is TGTGCCAGCAGGGGTGGGGGAAAGGGCTACGAGCAGTACTTC. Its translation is CASRGGGKGYEQYF.

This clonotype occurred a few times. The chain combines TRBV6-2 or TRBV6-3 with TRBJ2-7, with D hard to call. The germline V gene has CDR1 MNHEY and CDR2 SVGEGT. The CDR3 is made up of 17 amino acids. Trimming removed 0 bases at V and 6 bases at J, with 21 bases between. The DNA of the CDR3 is TGTGCCAGCAGTTACTCTCAAGGAGAGTGGGGTACGGGCGAGCAGTACTTC. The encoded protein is CASSYSQGEWGTGEQYF.

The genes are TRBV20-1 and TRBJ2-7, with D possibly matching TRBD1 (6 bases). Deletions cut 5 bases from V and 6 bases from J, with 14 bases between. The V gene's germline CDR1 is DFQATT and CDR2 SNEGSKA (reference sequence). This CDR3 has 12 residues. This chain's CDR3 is CSASVPRGEQYF. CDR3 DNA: TGCAGTGCTTCGGTGCCCAGGGGCGAGCAGTACTTC.

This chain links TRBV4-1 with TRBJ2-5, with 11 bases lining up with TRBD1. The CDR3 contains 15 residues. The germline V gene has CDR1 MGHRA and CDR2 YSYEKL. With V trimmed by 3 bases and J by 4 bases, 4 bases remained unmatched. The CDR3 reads CASSHGQGAGETQYF. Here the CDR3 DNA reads TGCGCCAGCAGCCATGGACAGGGGGCCGGAGAGACCCAGTACTTC.

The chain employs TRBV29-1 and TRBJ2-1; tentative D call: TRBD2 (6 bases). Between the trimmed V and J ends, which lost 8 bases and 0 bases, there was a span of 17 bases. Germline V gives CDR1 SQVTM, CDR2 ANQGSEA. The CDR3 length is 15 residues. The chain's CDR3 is CSYLRGGDSYNEQFF. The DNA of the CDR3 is TGCAGCTATCTCCGCGGCGGGGACTCCTACAATGAGCAGTTCTTC.

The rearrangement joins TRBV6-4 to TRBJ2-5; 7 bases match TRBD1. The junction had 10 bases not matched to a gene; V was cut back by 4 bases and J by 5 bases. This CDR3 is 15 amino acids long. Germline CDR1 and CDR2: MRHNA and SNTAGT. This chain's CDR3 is CASSGDRVQEETQYF. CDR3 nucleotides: TGTGCCAGCAGTGGCGACAGGGTGCAAGAGGAGACCCAGTACTTC.

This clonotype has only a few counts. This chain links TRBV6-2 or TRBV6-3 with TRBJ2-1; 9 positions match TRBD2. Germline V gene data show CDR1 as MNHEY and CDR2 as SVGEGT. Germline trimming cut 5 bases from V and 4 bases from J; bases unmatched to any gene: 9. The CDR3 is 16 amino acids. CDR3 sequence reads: CASSRLAAGQYNEQFF. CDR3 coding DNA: TGTGCCAGCAGTCGACTAGCGGCAGGGCAATACAATGAGCAGTTCTTC.

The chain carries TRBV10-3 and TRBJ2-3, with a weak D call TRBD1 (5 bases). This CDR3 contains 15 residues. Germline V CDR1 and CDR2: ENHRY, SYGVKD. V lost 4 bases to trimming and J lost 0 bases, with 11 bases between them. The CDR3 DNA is TGTGCCATCAGTGTAGGGGCGTCTAGCACAGATACGCAGTATTTT. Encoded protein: CAISVGASSTDTQYF.

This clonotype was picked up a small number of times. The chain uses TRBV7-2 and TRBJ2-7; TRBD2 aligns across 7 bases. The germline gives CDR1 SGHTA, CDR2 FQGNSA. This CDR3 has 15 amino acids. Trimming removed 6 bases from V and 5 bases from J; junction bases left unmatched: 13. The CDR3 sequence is CASRYPGLPFHEQYF. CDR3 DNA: TGTGCCAGCAGATACCCGGGACTACCATTTCACGAGCAGTACTTC.

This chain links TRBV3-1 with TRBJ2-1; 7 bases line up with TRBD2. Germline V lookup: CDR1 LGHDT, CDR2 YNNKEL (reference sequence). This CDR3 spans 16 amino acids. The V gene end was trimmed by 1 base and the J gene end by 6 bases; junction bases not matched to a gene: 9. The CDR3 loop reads CASSQVGGTNLNEQFF. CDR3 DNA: TGTGCCAGCAGCCAAGTGGGGGGGACTAACCTCAATGAGCAGTTCTTC.

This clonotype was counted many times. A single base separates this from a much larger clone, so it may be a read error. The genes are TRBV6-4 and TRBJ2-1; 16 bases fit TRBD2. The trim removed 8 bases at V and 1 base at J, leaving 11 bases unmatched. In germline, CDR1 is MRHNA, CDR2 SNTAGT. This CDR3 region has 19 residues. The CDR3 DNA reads TGTGCCAGCTGTTCAGGGACTAGCGGGAGGGCCAGGTCCTACAATGAGCAGTTCTTC. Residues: CASCSGTSGRARSYNEQFF.

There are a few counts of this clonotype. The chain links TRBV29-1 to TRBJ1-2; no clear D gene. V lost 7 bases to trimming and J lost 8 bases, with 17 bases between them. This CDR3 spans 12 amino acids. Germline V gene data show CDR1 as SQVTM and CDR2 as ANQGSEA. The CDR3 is CSAREGLEGYTF. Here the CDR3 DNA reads TGCAGCGCCCGCGAGGGTCTGGAGGGCTACACCTTC.

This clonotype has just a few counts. Written as DNA, the CDR3 is TGTGCCGTGAGGAGCGGGGGGACTACTTTCACAGATACGCAGTATTTT. As protein: CAVRSGGTTFTDTQYF. The genes are TRBV10-3 and TRBJ2-3, with 9 positions matching TRBD2. Germline values: CDR1 ENHRY, CDR2 SYGVKD. The CDR3 sequence is 16 residues long. Unmatched junction bases numbered 14, after V lost 11 bases and J lost 2 bases.

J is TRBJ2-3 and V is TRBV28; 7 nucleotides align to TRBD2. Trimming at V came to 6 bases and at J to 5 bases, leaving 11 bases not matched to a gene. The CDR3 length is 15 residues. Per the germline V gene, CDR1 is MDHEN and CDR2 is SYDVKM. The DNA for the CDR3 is TGTGCCAGCAGGCCGACTAGAGCGGGAATAGATACGCAGTATTTT. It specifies CASRPTRAGIDTQYF.